This is a list of T cell receptor beta chains from one sample in a study of cytomegalovirus exposure and HLA in healthy donors. Profiled with immunoSEQ multiplex PCR; TCRdb holds only in-frame clones, not every one. This sample has 110,000 or so clones, with 65% to 85% found just once. Sequenced: PBMCs. These receptors were collected from a woman in her 30s in good health and CMV-seropositive. CDR3s include the opening cysteine and the closing phenylalanine or tryptophan. The D gene is left open where the match is weak. Size values are once, few and many counts, or a class for expanded clones, and some rows have none.

TRBJ2-5 few TRBV6-1 - CASTLSGRGWETQYF
TRBJ1-5 - TRBV10-3 TRBD1 CAISSQDRANNQPQHF
TRBJ2-1 - TRBV5-6 TRBD2 CASSFLSGGDWYEQFF
TRBJ1-2 - TRBV15 - CATSSAFRRDGYTF
TRBJ1-2 few TRBV5-1 TRBD1 CASSLYTGQGVGYTF
TRBJ2-5 - TRBV7-3 TRBD2 CASSSGLAGDQETQYF
TRBJ2-1 - TRBV6-6 TRBD2 CASSKGLAVYNEQFF
TRBJ2-7 - TRBV13 - CASSPPRGSFYEQYF
TRBJ1-2 - TRBV2 TRBD1 CASSGGYGYTF
TRBJ1-1 - TRBV2 - CASSDQGTNTEAFF
TRBJ1-5 - TRBV29-1 TRBD1 CSVVGGGGQPQHF
TRBJ2-3 - TRBV10-3 TRBD1 CAISERDRGSTDTQYF
TRBJ1-1 - TRBV30 - CAWSAHLKNTEAFF
TRBJ1-5 - TRBV6-1 - CASSGEYQQPQHF
TRBJ2-7 - TRBV20-1 - CSASRHEQYF
TRBJ2-7 - TRBV7-6 TRBD2 CASSLASQRGLGVQYF
TRBJ2-1 - TRBV19 - CASSLSGLLVSYNEQFF
TRBJ2-1 - TRBV30 - CAWSGAYFETDNEQFF
TRBJ2-2 - TRBV15 - CATSRTGFGTGELFF
TRBJ2-1 few TRBV19 TRBD2 CASSIAGGPYNEQFF
TRBJ2-5 - TRBV5-1 - CASSPYGETQYF
TRBJ1-1 - TRBV11-3 - CASSLFPDQADTEAFF
TRBJ1-6 - TRBV5-5 - CASSFLGGDSPLHF
TRBJ2-7 - TRBV27 TRBD2 CASSFDSGSDEQYF
TRBJ2-7 few TRBV15 TRBD1 CATNDPRLDREEF
TRBJ1-3 few TRBV29-1 - CSVRYADNSGNTIYF
TRBJ2-4 few TRBV6-5 - CASGTQNRIQYF
TRBJ1-5 once TRBV5-8 - CASRDGQLNQPQHF
- - TRBV5-1 TRBD1 CASSGGTGAVSYEQYF
TRBJ2-1 - TRBV5-4 TRBD2 CASSSGTSGGYNEQFF